The 28 T cell receptor beta chains below come from one sample, sequenced in a study of radiation and T cells in renal cell carcinoma. Time point given: blood 4 weeks post-SBRT, at nephrectomy. The treatment is: 15 Gy SBRT to primary tumor, nephrectomy 4 weeks later. Data came from immunoSEQ multiplex PCR; TCRdb stores just in-frame clones and leaves some out. The table includes 140,000 to 150,000 clones, approximately 86% detected once. The material sequenced was blood, taken from a patient whose treatment included radiotherapy and nephrectomy. Receptor source: a woman in her fifties or sixties with renal cell carcinoma.

The V gene is TRBV27, the J gene TRBJ1-1, with D possibly matching TRBD1 (6 bases). CDR3 length: 13 amino acids. Germline V gene sequence: CDR1 MNHEY, CDR2 SMNVEV (reference sequence). Trimming cost V 4 bases and J 5 bases, with 11 bases left between them. The CDR3 bases are TGTGCCAGCAGTTCCTACAGGGCAACTGAAGCTTTCTTT. This translates into CASSSYRATEAFF.

The J gene is TRBJ2-7, the V gene TRBV5-1; 8 bases are shared with TRBD2. Germline V gene lookup returns CDR1 SGHRS and CDR2 YFSETQ. J gave up 2 bases and V 4 bases, and 8 bases lay outside the gene matches. This CDR3 has 15 amino acids. The CDR3 region is CASSREGQTTYEQYF. In nucleotides, the CDR3 is TGCGCCAGCAGCCGGGAGGGCCAGACCACCTACGAGCAGTACTTC.

The CDR3 DNA reads as TGTGCCAGCAGCACCACTAACCGGGACAGAAATAACTATGGCTACACCTTC. Amino acids: CASSTTNRDRNNYGYTF. This chain joins TRBV7-2 and TRBJ1-2; TRBD1 matches at 7 bases. V shed 5 bases and J 1 base; nucleotides not matched to a gene: 13. The CDR3 runs to 17 residues. Germline-derived CDR1 and CDR2 are SGHTA and FQGNSA.

V gene TRBV6-6 combines with J gene TRBJ2-7; D is possibly TRBD2 (7 bases). The CDR3 consists of 16 residues. CDR1 and CDR2 (germline): MNHNY, SVGAGI (reference sequence). With 3 bases removed from V and 4 bases from J, the gap between germline ends came to 19 bases. CDR3 coding DNA: TGTGCCAGCAGTTATGAAATGAGGGGGGGCCGGTACGAGCAGTACTTC. This sequence encodes CASSYEMRGGRYEQYF.

This clone was seen just once. J is TRBJ1-6 and V is TRBV27; 10 bases are a match to TRBD1. In germline, CDR1 is MNHEY, CDR2 SMNVEV (reference sequence). After removal of 5 bases from V and 1 base from J, the junction contained 8 bases not matched to a gene. The CDR3 sequence is 18 residues long. CDR3 nucleotides: TGTGCCAGCAGTCCGACAGGGGGCTCTCCGTCCTATAATTCACCCCTCCACTTT. This encodes CASSPTGGSPSYNSPLHF.

This chain joins TRBV5-1 and TRBJ2-3; D remains ambiguous. The CDR3 has 15 amino acids. From germline, CDR1 is SGHRS and CDR2 YFSETQ. V dropped 6 bases and J dropped 4 bases, with 18 bases sitting between them. The CDR3 coding sequence is TGCGCCAGCACCTTAGGAAATAGCATCCCAGATACGCAGTATTTT. Protein sequence: CASTLGNSIPDTQYF.

V gene TRBV28 combines with J gene TRBJ2-2; TRBD2 agrees at 13 bases. J was trimmed by 1 base and V by 3 bases; bases with no gene match: 8. CDR1 is MDHEN, CDR2 SYDVKM, per germline. The CDR3 runs 19 residues. The CDR3 loop is CASSFQLAGGPWNTGELFF. CDR3 coding DNA: TGTGCCAGCAGTTTTCAACTAGCGGGAGGGCCTTGGAACACCGGGGAGCTGTTTTTT.

The gene calls are TRBV5-6 and TRBJ1-1; 7 bases fit TRBD1. The germline V gene encodes CDR1 SGHDT and CDR2 YYEEEE. CDR3 length equals 15 residues. The V gene end was trimmed by 4 bases and the J gene end by 1 base; junction bases not matched to a gene: 7. The CDR3 DNA reads TGTGCCAGCAGCAACGACAGGGTCCGGAACACTGAAGCTTTCTTT. This gives the protein CASSNDRVRNTEAFF.

The gene calls are TRBV2 and TRBJ1-2; D ambiguous. Trimming stripped 6 bases from V and 5 bases from J, with 10 bases between. This CDR3 has 12 residues. The germline V gene encodes CDR1 SNHLY and CDR2 FYNNEI. CDR3: CASRLGDYGYTF. The CDR3 nucleotides are TGTGCCAGCAGGTTAGGAGATTATGGCTACACCTTC.

This clone appeared once. At the DNA level, this CDR3 is encoded by other sequences in the same sample as well. The rearrangement links TRBV7-9 to TRBJ1-1, with 8 bases that match TRBD1. The CDR3 spans 13 residues. The ends lost 2 bases at V and 5 bases at J; junction bases unmatched: 1. Germline-derived CDR1 and CDR2 are SEHNR and FQNEAQ (reference sequence). The CDR3, as DNA: TGTGCCAGCAGCTTAACAGGGGGGACTGAAGCTTTCTTT. It yields the protein CASSLTGGTEAFF.

This sequence joins TRBV10-1 and TRBJ1-1; no definite D call. V gave up 4 bases and J gave up 11 bases, with 11 bases separating them. The CDR3 runs to 11 residues. The germline V gene has CDR1 WNHNN and CDR2 SYGVQD (reference sequence). This chain's CDR3 is CASSAATGAFF. As DNA, the CDR3 is TGCGCCAGCAGTGCCGCGACCGGGGCTTTCTTT.

In its sample, this clone was seen a few times. The chain carries TRBV2 and TRBJ1-5, with 8 positions matching TRBD1. Germline V lookup: CDR1 SNHLY, CDR2 FYNNEI. Trimming took 6 bases from V and 1 from J; bases not matched to a gene: 2. This CDR3 has 14 residues. The chain's CDR3 is CASSRTGSNQPQHF. The CDR3 DNA reads TGTGCCAGCAGCCGGACAGGGAGCAATCAGCCCCAGCATTTT.

The chain couples TRBV6-1 to TRBJ1-2, with unresolved D. The germline gives CDR1 MNHNS, CDR2 SASEGT. V lost 3 bases to trimming and J lost 0 bases, with 8 bases between them. The CDR3 is 14 amino acids. The CDR3 nucleotides read TGTGCCAGCAGTGATATTGGCACTAACTATGGCTACACCTTC. It yields the protein CASSDIGTNYGYTF.

This clone was found once. The V and J genes are TRBV11-2 and TRBJ2-7; 14 bases align to TRBD2. The CDR3 sequence is 16 residues long. J was trimmed by 2 bases and V by 5 bases; bases with no gene match: 5. Germline V CDR1 and CDR2: SGHAT, FQNNGV. CDR3 sequence (DNA): TGTGCCAGCAGCGTGGGACTAGCGGGAGTTCCCTACGAGCAGTACTTC. It specifies CASSVGLAGVPYEQYF.

The V call is TRBV2, the J call TRBJ2-7; D is possibly TRBD2 (6 bases). The V and J ends lost 1 base and 1 base respectively, with 11 bases between them. The CDR3 loop spans 15 amino acids. Germline V lookup: CDR1 SNHLY, CDR2 FYNNEI. In DNA, the CDR3 is TGTGCCAGCAGTGAAGTGGGACTGATTTCCTACGAGCAGTACTTC. It is translated as CASSEVGLISYEQYF.

In this sample, this clone turned up once. J is TRBJ2-4 and V is TRBV19; 9 positions agree with TRBD1. J was trimmed by 0 bases and V by 9 bases; bases with no gene match: 9. The germline V gene encodes CDR1 LNHDA and CDR2 SQIVND (reference sequence). This CDR3 region has 16 residues. The CDR3 DNA reads as TGTGCCAGCCGGGACAGGGAAATTCTAGCCAAAAACATTCAGTACTTC. Its protein product is CASRDREILAKNIQYF.

The chain employs TRBV5-1 and TRBJ1-1, with D maybe TRBD1 (5 bases). The CDR3 covers 16 residues. V was shortened by 0 bases and J by 0 bases, with 12 bases between the two germline ends. From germline, CDR1 is SGHRS and CDR2 YFSETQ. This CDR3 is CASSLAGQGLNTEAFF. CDR3 sequence (DNA): TGCGCCAGCAGCTTGGCCGGGCAGGGTCTGAACACTGAAGCTTTCTTT.

The chain joins TRBV4-3 to TRBJ1-2; D unresolved. The CDR3 contains 15 residues. The germline gives CDR1 LGHNA, CDR2 YSLEER. V lost 0 bases and J 0 bases, leaving 8 bases between the germline ends. CDR3 DNA: TGCGCCAGCAGCCAAGAACCTTTCTCTAACTATGGCTACACCTTC. Amino acid sequence: CASSQEPFSNYGYTF.

The genes are TRBV19 and TRBJ2-7, with D perhaps TRBD2 (5 bases). The CDR3 is made up of 14 amino acids. The ends were cut back, 3 bases at V and 2 bases at J, with 11 bases in the middle. Germline V CDR1 and CDR2: LNHDA, SQIVND (reference sequence). The CDR3 DNA sequence: TGTGCCAGTAGTATCTTCGCGGGCACCTACGAGCAGTACTTC. Translated: CASSIFAGTYEQYF.

The genes are TRBV19 and TRBJ1-2, with 9 bases matching TRBD1. V gave up 6 bases and J gave up 2 bases; unmatched junction bases: 7. CDR3 size: 15 residues. CDR1 LNHDA and CDR2 SQIVND come from the germline V gene (reference sequence). CDR3 coding DNA: TGTGCCAGTAGCCAGAAAGGGACAGGGAACTATGGCTACACCTTC. The encoded protein is CASSQKGTGNYGYTF.

This chain joins TRBV20-1 and TRBJ2-7; 8 nucleotides match TRBD1. CDR3 length equals 11 residues. Germline CDR1 DFQATT, CDR2 SNEGSKA (reference sequence). Trimming cost V 7 bases and J 6 bases; bases outside gene matches: 5. The CDR3 bases are TGCAGTGTTGACAGGGGTGGCGAGCAGTACTTC. Residues: CSVDRGGEQYF.

The V and J genes are TRBV10-2 and TRBJ1-1, with D possibly being TRBD1 (6 bases). The CDR3 extends over 14 amino acids. V dropped 2 bases and J dropped 5 bases, with 12 bases sitting between them. Germline V gene data show CDR1 as WSHSY and CDR2 as SAAADI. CDR3 sequence (DNA): TGCGCCAGCAGTGAGGAACAGGGTGGGACTGAAGCTTTCTTT. Amino acids: CASSEEQGGTEAFF.

J is TRBJ2-5 and V is TRBV6-6; TRBD2 matches 7 bases. The V gene end was trimmed by 2 bases and the J gene end by 3 bases; junction bases not matched to a gene: 9. The CDR3 has 16 amino acids. Germline CDR1 is MNHNY and CDR2 is SVGAGI (reference sequence). CDR3 nucleotides: TGTGCCAGCAGTTACCCCCCGGGGGGTTCGGAAGAGACCCAGTACTTC. The encoded protein is CASSYPPGGSEETQYF.

The V gene is TRBV18, the J gene TRBJ2-5; perhaps D is TRBD1 or TRBD2 (5 bases each). The CDR3 extends over 15 amino acids. The germline V gene encodes CDR1 KGHSH and CDR2 LQKENI. Trimming left V 3 bases short and J 1 base short, with 12 bases between. Here the CDR3 DNA reads TGTGCCAGCTCACCGCTCGGGACCCTCCAAGAGACCCAGTACTTC. This encodes CASSPLGTLQETQYF.

The chain couples TRBV5-4 to TRBJ1-1; no firm D call. CDR3 length: 14 amino acids. The V end lost 1 base, the J end lost 3 bases, and 10 bases lay between the germline ends. CDR1 is SGHNT, CDR2 YYREEE, per germline (reference sequence). The CDR3 DNA reads as TGTGCCAGCAGCTTGAACCCGGAGGACACTGAAGCTTTCTTT. Protein: CASSLNPEDTEAFF.

The rearrangement links TRBV19 to TRBJ1-5; D gene uncertain. Between the trimmed V and J ends, which lost 6 bases and 8 bases, there was a span of 14 bases. CDR1 LNHDA and CDR2 SQIVND come from the germline V gene (reference sequence). The length of the CDR3 is 13 residues. The CDR3 DNA reads as TGTGCCAGTAGCGGGGAGAAGGGCAAGCCCCAGCATTTT. Its protein product is CASSGEKGKPQHF. The entire variable domain, with the rest obtained from reference TRBV19 and TRBJ1-5, is as follows: DGGITQSPKYLFRKEGQNVTLSCEQNLNHDAMYWYRQDPGQGLRLIYYSQIVNDFQKGDIAEGYSVSREKKESFPLTVTSAQKNPTAFYLCASSGEKGKPQHFGDGTRLSIL.

This sequence joins TRBV20-1 and TRBJ1-1, with no clear D. CDR1 and CDR2 (germline): DFQATT, SNEGSKA (reference sequence). V was pared by 5 bases and J by 7 bases, with 11 bases between. The CDR3 length is 11 residues. The CDR3 spells CSAGPTIEAFF. CDR3 coding DNA: TGCAGTGCTGGGCCGACCATTGAAGCTTTCTTT.

The rearrangement links TRBV2 to TRBJ2-7, with 9 bases lining up with TRBD1. CDR3 length equals 14 residues. Germline V gene data show CDR1 as SNHLY and CDR2 as FYNNEI. After removal of 8 bases from V and 4 bases from J, the junction contained 9 bases not matched to a gene. CDR3 in DNA: TGTGCCAGCGAAGGGTCGGGACAGGGATACGAGCAGTACTTC. Translation gives CASEGSGQGYEQYF.